The 27 T cell receptor beta chains below were found in one sample sequenced in a study of radiotherapy plus CTLA-4 blockade in lung cancer. Method: immunoSEQ multiplex PCR; TCRdb's copy keeps in-frame clones and lacks some. The sample includes 90,000 to 100,000 clones, roughly 74% of them seen just once. The source material was peripheral blood, sampled from a patient treated with radiotherapy plus ipilimumab. The source of these receptors is a human donor with non-small cell lung cancer who had a partial response to radiotherapy plus ipilimumab. Some clones in this sample may be carry-over from other donors' samples.

This CDR3 is CASSDSTGGNTEAFF. CDR3 DNA sequence: TGTGCCAGCAGTGACTCAACGGGGGGGAACACTGAAGCTTTCTTT. The gene calls are TRBV6-4 and TRBJ1-1; D might be TRBD1 (5 bases). The length of the CDR3 is 15 residues. In germline, CDR1 is MRHNA, CDR2 SNTAGT. Trimming took 0 bases from V and 1 from J, leaving 9 bases between them.

This clone was detected only a few times. J is TRBJ1-1 and V is TRBV20-1; 11 nucleotides line up with TRBD1. Germline CDR1 is DFQATT and CDR2 is SNEGSKA (reference sequence). V gave up 8 bases and J gave up 12 bases; unmatched junction bases: 8. This CDR3 has 11 residues. CDR3 DNA sequence: TGCAGTACTACCGGGACAGGGGGATCTTTCTTT. Its translation is CSTTGTGGSFF.

This clone was counted between two and nine times. The V and J genes are TRBV10-3 and TRBJ1-6; D unclear. The V end was cut by 3 bases, the J end by 7 bases, with 7 bases between. The CDR3 spans 13 residues. CDR1 and CDR2 (germline): ENHRY, SYGVKD. The CDR3 region has the DNA TGTGCCATCAGTGAAGGGAGCAATTCACCCCTCCACTTT. This codes for CAISEGSNSPLHF.

The J gene is TRBJ1-4, the V gene TRBV28; D ambiguous. Per the germline V gene, CDR1 is MDHEN and CDR2 is SYDVKM. V was cut by 3 bases and J by 4 bases, with 9 bases left in between. The CDR3 is 14 amino acids. The CDR3 DNA follows: TGTGCCAGCAGTTTTTACCAGGATAATGAAAAACTGTTTTTT. Amino acid sequence: CASSFYQDNEKLFF. Together with reference TRBV28 and TRBJ1-4, the CDR3 gives the full variable domain: DVKVTQSSRYLVKRTGEKVFLECVQDMDHENMFWYRQDPGLGLRLIYFSYDVKMKEKGDIPEGYSVSREKKERFSLILESASTNQTSMYLCASSFYQDNEKLFFGSGTQLSVL.

The V gene is TRBV7-8, the J gene TRBJ1-2, with TRBD1 identical over 7 bases. This CDR3 has 14 residues. V lost 5 bases to trimming and J lost 6 bases; unmatched junction nucleotides: 9. The V gene's germline CDR1 is SGHVS and CDR2 FQNEAQ. The CDR3: CASSLTRQGDGYTF. In DNA form, the CDR3 reads TGTGCCAGCAGCCTAACTCGACAGGGAGATGGCTACACCTTC.

This chain joins TRBV6-1 and TRBJ1-1; 7 bases are a match to TRBD1. Losses at the gene ends were 7 bases for V and 11 bases for J; bases not matched to a gene: 19. Germline V gene lookup returns CDR1 MNHNS and CDR2 SASEGT. This CDR3 comprises 15 residues. CDR3 in DNA: TGTGCCAGCACCCCTTTTCGAGACAGGGCTGCTGCGGCTTTCTTT. Encoded protein: CASTPFRDRAAAAFF.

This chain uses TRBV18 with TRBJ1-4, with 7 bases fitting TRBD1. Germline V lookup: CDR1 KGHSH, CDR2 LQKENI. V trimming: 5 bases; J trimming: 4 bases; junction bases outside the gene matches: 7. CDR3 length: 15 residues. In DNA, the CDR3 is TGTGCCAGCTCAGACAATAGGGACAGTAATGAAAAACTGTTTTTT. It codes for CASSDNRDSNEKLFF.

The chain has TRBV28 and TRBJ1-1; weak D call: TRBD1 (6 bases). Germline assignment: CDR1 MDHEN and CDR2 SYDVKM. CDR3 length: 12 amino acids. Trimming took 8 bases from V and 6 from J, leaving 13 bases between them. Written as DNA, the CDR3 is TGTGCCAGCCAGCAGGGGATATCTGAAGCTTTCTTT. Its translation: CASQQGISEAFF.

The CDR3 is CASSLAGTDHYTF. The CDR3 DNA reads as TGCGCCAGCAGCTTGGCCGGGACAGATCACTACACCTTC. This rearrangement joins TRBV5-1 to TRBJ1-2; TRBD1 agrees at 7 bases. From germline, CDR1 is SGHRS and CDR2 YFSETQ. V gave up 0 bases and J gave up 10 bases; unmatched junction bases: 6. This CDR3 region has 13 residues.

This clone was found once. The chain employs TRBV29-1 and TRBJ2-2; no clear D. V lost 0 bases and J lost 1, with 9 bases in between. The germline gives CDR1 SQVTM, CDR2 ANQGSEA. The CDR3 has 15 residues. The CDR3 is CSVEDYGGNTGELFF. CDR3 sequence (DNA): TGCAGCGTTGAAGATTATGGCGGGAACACCGGGGAGCTGTTTTTT.

V is TRBV19 and J is TRBJ2-1, with a weak D call TRBD2 (6 bases). The CDR3 sequence is 14 residues long. Germline V gene lookup returns CDR1 LNHDA and CDR2 SQIVND (reference sequence). Trimming shortened V by 8 bases and J by 5 bases, and 16 bases separated the two germline ends. The CDR3 sequence is CASSNGGSNNEQFF. CDR3 coding DNA: TGTGCCAGTTCTAACGGGGGTTCTAACAATGAGCAGTTCTTC.

This chain joins TRBV6-1 and TRBJ1-1; 8 bases align to TRBD1. Germline V gene data show CDR1 as MNHNS and CDR2 as SASEGT. Trimming cost V 5 bases and J 3 bases; bases outside gene matches: 5. The CDR3 loop spans 14 amino acids. In DNA, the CDR3 is TGTGCCAGCAGTTCAGGGGGCACGGACACTGAAGCTTTCTTT. As protein: CASSSGGTDTEAFF.

In its sample, this clone was seen once. V gene TRBV9 combines with J gene TRBJ2-1; 8 bases line up with TRBD2. Losses at the gene ends were 1 base for V and 0 bases for J; bases not matched to a gene: 6. This CDR3 contains 17 residues. Per germline, CDR1 SGDLS and CDR2 YYNGEE. The CDR3 DNA reads TGTGCCAGCAGCGTACACGGGAGGGCCAGCTCCTACAATGAGCAGTTCTTC. Residues: CASSVHGRASSYNEQFF.

The chain recombines TRBV19 with TRBJ2-1; 7 nucleotides align to TRBD2. The CDR3 length is 16 residues. V dropped 0 bases and J dropped 4; count of bases not matched to a gene: 6. From germline, CDR1 is LNHDA and CDR2 SQIVND (reference sequence). The DNA for the CDR3 is TGTGCCAGTAGTATAGACTTCCGGGAGGCGTACAATGAGCAGTTCTTC. Protein sequence: CASSIDFREAYNEQFF.

The V and J genes are TRBV28 and TRBJ2-3, with 7 bases fitting TRBD2. J was trimmed by 1 base and V by 2 bases; bases with no gene match: 0. The CDR3 is 14 residues long. Germline V gene sequence: CDR1 MDHEN, CDR2 SYDVKM. As DNA, the CDR3 is TGTGCCAGCAGTTTAGCGGGAGGCACAGATACGCAGTATTTT. Residues: CASSLAGGTDTQYF.

V gene TRBV5-1 combines with J gene TRBJ1-1, with D possibly being TRBD1 (5 bases). Germline CDR1 and CDR2: SGHRS and YFSETQ. CDR3 length: 15 amino acids. The V and J ends lost 1 base and 1 base respectively, with 11 bases between them. The CDR3 nucleotides are TGCGCCAGCAGCTTGTTGTCCACAGGGAACACTGAAGCTTTCTTT. Amino acid sequence: CASSLLSTGNTEAFF.

The chain has TRBV4-2 and TRBJ2-7; 11 bases are shared with TRBD2. This CDR3 spans 16 amino acids. After removal of 2 bases from V and 2 bases from J, the junction contained 5 bases not matched to a gene. The V gene's germline CDR1 is LGHNA and CDR2 YNFKEQ. For the CDR3, the DNA is TGTGCCAGCAGCCAAACCGGGACTAGCGGAACCTACGAGCAGTACTTC. Translating gives CASSQTGTSGTYEQYF.

This chain links TRBV28 with TRBJ1-2, with 7 bases lining up with TRBD1. Germline trimming cut 7 bases from V and 4 bases from J; bases unmatched to any gene: 6. The CDR3 covers 13 residues. Germline V gives CDR1 MDHEN, CDR2 SYDVKM. The CDR3 here is CASNPGQFYGYTF. The CDR3 DNA reads TGTGCCAGCAATCCGGGACAGTTCTATGGCTACACCTTC.

The V and J genes are TRBV4-3 and TRBJ2-5; 9 positions match TRBD2. J was trimmed by 5 bases and V by 4 bases; bases with no gene match: 11. The CDR3 has 16 amino acids. The germline CDR1 and CDR2 sequences are LGHNA and YSLEER. CDR3 loop: CASSLDWTSASETQYF. CDR3 DNA sequence: TGCGCCAGCAGCCTTGATTGGACTAGCGCAAGTGAGACCCAGTACTTC.

This CDR3 is CASSQGHLNQPQHF. DNA for the CDR3: TGTGCCAGCAGCCAGGGTCACCTCAATCAGCCCCAGCATTTT. The chain employs TRBV7-2 and TRBJ1-5; D is perhaps TRBD1 (5 bases). Trimming took 5 bases from V and 3 from J, leaving 11 bases between them. This CDR3 is built from 14 residues. Germline loops: CDR1 SGHTA, CDR2 FQGNSA.

The chain combines TRBV7-9 with TRBJ2-5; D uncertain. CDR1 SEHNR and CDR2 FQNEAQ come from the germline V gene (reference sequence). This CDR3 comprises 14 residues. Trimming removed 7 bases at V and 2 bases at J, with 14 bases between. CDR3 in amino acids: CASNPLEVQETQYF. The CDR3 nucleotides are TGTGCCAGCAACCCCCTAGAGGTACAAGAGACCCAGTACTTC.

The rearrangement links TRBV19 to TRBJ1-1, with D possibly matching TRBD1 (5 bases). Germline V gives CDR1 LNHDA, CDR2 SQIVND (reference sequence). Trimming left V 1 base short and J 1 base short, with 7 bases between. This CDR3 is built from 14 residues. As DNA, the CDR3 is TGTGCCAGTAGTATAGTGGGGGGGAACACTGAAGCTTTCTTT. Protein sequence: CASSIVGGNTEAFF.

The V call is TRBV9, the J call TRBJ2-3; D gene uncertain. This CDR3 contains 16 residues. V lost 1 base and J lost 0, with 12 bases in between. Germline CDR1 SGDLS, CDR2 YYNGEE. CDR3 protein: CASSVNSQASTDTQYF. CDR3 in DNA: TGTGCCAGCAGCGTAAATTCTCAGGCTAGCACAGATACGCAGTATTTT.

The rearrangement joins TRBV19 to TRBJ2-5; D may be TRBD1 (6 bases). V was pared by 3 bases and J by 2 bases, with 16 bases between. The CDR3 loop spans 16 amino acids. The germline gives CDR1 LNHDA, CDR2 SQIVND (reference sequence). The CDR3 sequence is CASSITGFSSQETQYF. The CDR3, as DNA: TGTGCCAGTAGTATCACAGGGTTTTCATCTCAAGAGACCCAGTACTTC.

The chain couples TRBV6-5 to TRBJ2-7; perhaps TRBD1 as D (5 bases). The CDR3 covers 14 residues. Trimming removed 2 bases from V and 2 bases from J, with 10 bases in between. In germline, CDR1 is MNHEY, CDR2 SVGAGI. DNA for the CDR3: TGTGCCAGCAGTTACAGGGGCGTCACCTACGAGCAGTACTTC. It is translated as CASSYRGVTYEQYF.

This clone was recorded once. This chain connects TRBV11-2 to TRBJ2-5, with 9 nucleotides matching TRBD2. The CDR3 has 16 residues. Trimming removed 0 bases from V and 4 bases from J; junction bases left unmatched: 6. The germline V gene encodes CDR1 SGHAT and CDR2 FQNNGV. This CDR3 reads CASSLELLAGRETQYF. The DNA of the CDR3 is TGTGCCAGCAGCTTAGAGCTACTAGCGGGTAGAGAGACCCAGTACTTC.

The chain carries TRBV25-1 and TRBJ2-1; tentatively, D is TRBD1 (6 bases). This CDR3 is 12 amino acids long. Germline CDR1 reads MGHDK; CDR2 reads SYGVNS. The V and J ends lost 8 bases and 10 bases respectively, with 15 bases between them. The chain's CDR3 is CASSGTPREQFF. For the CDR3, the DNA is TGTGCCAGCTCCGGGACACCCCGCGAGCAGTTCTTC.